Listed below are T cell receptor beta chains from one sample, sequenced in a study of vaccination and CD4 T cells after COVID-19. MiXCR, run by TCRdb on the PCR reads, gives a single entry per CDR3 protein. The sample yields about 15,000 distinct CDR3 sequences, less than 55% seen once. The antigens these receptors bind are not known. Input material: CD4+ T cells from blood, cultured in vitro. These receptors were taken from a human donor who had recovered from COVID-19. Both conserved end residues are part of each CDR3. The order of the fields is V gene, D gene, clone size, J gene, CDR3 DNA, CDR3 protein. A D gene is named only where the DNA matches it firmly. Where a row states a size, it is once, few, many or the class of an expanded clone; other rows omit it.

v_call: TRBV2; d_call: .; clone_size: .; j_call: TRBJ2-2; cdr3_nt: TGTGCCAGCAGCGGAGGGTCCAGGGCCACCGGGGAGCTGTTTTTT; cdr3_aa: CASSGGSRATGELFF
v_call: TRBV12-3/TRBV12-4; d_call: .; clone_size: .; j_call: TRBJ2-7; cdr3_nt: TGTGCCAGCAGTTTAGCTGCTCCCTACGAGCAGTACTTC; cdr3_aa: CASSLAAPYEQYF
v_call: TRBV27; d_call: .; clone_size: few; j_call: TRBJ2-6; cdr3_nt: TGTGCCAGCAGTTTACGGTTGGCTGGGGCCAACGTCCTGACTTTC; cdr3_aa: CASSLRLAGANVLTF
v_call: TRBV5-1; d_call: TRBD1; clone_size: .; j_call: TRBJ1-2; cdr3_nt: TGCGCCAGCAGCCCTCTGACAGGGGACGCATTTAAGACCTTC; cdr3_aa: CASSPLTGDAFKTF
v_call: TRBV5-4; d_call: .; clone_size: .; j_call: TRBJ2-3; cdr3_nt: TGTGCCAGCAGCTTCCCGGGGAAAGATACGCAGTATTTT; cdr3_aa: CASSFPGKDTQYF
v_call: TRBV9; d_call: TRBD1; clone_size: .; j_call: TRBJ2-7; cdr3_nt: TGTGCCAGCAGCGTTGGGACAGGGCACTACGAGCAGTACTTC; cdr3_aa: CASSVGTGHYEQYF
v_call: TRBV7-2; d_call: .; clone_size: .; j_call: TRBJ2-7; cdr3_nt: TGTGCCAGCAGCCATTGGGGACGCTCCTACGAGCAGTACTTC; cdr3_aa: CASSHWGRSYEQYF
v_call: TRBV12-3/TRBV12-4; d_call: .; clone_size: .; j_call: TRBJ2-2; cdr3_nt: TGTGCCAGCAGTTTCGGCATCTCTTGGGGGGAGCTGTTTTTT; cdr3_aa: CASSFGISWGELFF
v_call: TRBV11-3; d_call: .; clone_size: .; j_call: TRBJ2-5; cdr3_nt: TGTGCCAGCAGCGCCAGGGAGACCCAGTACTTC; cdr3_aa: CASSARETQYF
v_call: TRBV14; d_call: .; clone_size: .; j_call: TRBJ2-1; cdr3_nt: TGTGCCAGCAGCCAAGGGTACGGGACGGTAATCTACAATGAGCAGTTCTTC; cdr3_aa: CASSQGYGTVIYNEQFF
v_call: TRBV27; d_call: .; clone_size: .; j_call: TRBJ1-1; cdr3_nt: TGTGCCAGCAGTGCCGAACAGACCAGGGTCACTGAAGCTTTCTTT; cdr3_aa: CASSAEQTRVTEAFF
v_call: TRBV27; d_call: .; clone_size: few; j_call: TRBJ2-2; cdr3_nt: TGTGCCAGCAGTTTCCGGGGCAGGGGAGCCGGGGAGCTGTTTTTT; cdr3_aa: CASSFRGRGAGELFF
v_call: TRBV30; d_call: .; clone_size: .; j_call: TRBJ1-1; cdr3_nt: TGTGCCTGGAGTGCCGACTTTGAAGCTTTCTTT; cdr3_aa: CAWSADFEAFF
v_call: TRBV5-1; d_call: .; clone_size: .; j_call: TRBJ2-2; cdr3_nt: TGCGCCAGCACCAGGACAGCGACCACCGGGGAGCTGTTTTTT; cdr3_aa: CASTRTATTGELFF
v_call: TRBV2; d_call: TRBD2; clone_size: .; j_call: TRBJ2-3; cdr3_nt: TGTGCCAGCAAACTAGCGGGGAACACAGATACGCAGTATTTT; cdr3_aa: CASKLAGNTDTQYF
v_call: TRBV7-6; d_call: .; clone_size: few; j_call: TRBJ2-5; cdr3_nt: TGTGCCAGCAGCCAGCAAGAGACCCAGTACTTC; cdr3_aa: CASSQQETQYF
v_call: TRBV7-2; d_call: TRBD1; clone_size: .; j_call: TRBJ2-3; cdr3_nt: TGTGCCAGTGACAGGGGGCTCTTCACAGATACGCAGTATTTT; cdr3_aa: CASDRGLFTDTQYF
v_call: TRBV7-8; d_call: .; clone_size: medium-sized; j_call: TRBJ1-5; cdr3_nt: TGTGCCAGCAGCTTAGGACAAACGACCTGGAATCAGCCCCAGCATTTT; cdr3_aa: CASSLGQTTWNQPQHF
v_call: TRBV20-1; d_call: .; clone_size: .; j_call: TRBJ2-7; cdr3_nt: TGCAGTGCGCAGAGTAAGGGCGAGCAGTACTTC; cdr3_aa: CSAQSKGEQYF
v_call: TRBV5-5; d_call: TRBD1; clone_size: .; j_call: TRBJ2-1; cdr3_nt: TGTGCCAGCAGAATTACAGGGGATGAGCAGTTCTTC; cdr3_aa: CASRITGDEQFF
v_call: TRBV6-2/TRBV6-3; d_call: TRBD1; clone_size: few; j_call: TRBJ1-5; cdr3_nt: TGTGCCAGCAGTTATAGGGCGGGACAGCCTGATAGCAATCAGCCCCAGCATTTT; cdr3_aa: CASSYRAGQPDSNQPQHF
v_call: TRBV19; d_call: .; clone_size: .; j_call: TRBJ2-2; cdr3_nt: TGTGCCAGTAGTTTATCTCCGGGGCAGGGAGGCACCGGGGAGCTGTTTTTT; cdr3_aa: CASSLSPGQGGTGELFF
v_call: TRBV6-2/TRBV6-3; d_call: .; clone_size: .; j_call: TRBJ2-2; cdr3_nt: TGTGCCAGCAGAAACGGACGGAACACCGGGGAGCTGTTTTTT; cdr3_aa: CASRNGRNTGELFF
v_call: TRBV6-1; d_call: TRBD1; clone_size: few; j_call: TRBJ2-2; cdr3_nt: TGTGCCAGCACCCGGCGGACAGGGGAGGGCACCGGGGAGCTGTTTTTT; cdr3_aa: CASTRRTGEGTGELFF
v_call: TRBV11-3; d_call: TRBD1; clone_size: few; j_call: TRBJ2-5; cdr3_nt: TGTGCCAGCAGCGGACAGGGGAGAATCGAGACCCAGTACTTC; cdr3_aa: CASSGQGRIETQYF
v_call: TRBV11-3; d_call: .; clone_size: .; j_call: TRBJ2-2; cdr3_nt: TGTGCCAGCAGCTTGGGGTTAGGGGCCGGGGAGCTGTTTTTT; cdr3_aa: CASSLGLGAGELFF
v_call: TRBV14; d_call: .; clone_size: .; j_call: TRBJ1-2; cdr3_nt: TGTGCCAGCAGAGGGGCTGGCCAGGCGAGCTATGGCTACACCTTC; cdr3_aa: CASRGAGQASYGYTF
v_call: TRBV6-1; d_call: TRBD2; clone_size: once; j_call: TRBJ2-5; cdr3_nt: TGTGCCATTAGTAGGGCTAGCGGGTCCGGGGAGACCCAGTACTTC; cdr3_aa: CAISRASGSGETQYF
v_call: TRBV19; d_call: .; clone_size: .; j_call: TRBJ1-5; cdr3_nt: TGTGCCAGTAGTTCCCTAGGAGGCAATCAGCCCCAGCATTTT; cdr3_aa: CASSSLGGNQPQHF
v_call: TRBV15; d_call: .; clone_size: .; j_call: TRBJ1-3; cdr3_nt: TGTGCCACCAGAGTTCCGGGTCCTGGAAACACCATATATTTT; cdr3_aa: CATRVPGPGNTIYF
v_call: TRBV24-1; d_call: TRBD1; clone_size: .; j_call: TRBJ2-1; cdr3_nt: TGTGCCACCGGGACAGGGTATAACAATGAGCAGTTCTTC; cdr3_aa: CATGTGYNNEQFF